This paragraph reports one TCR beta chain. Here immunoSEQ multiplex PCR was the method, and the copy in TCRdb shows in-frame clones only, minus some. Of tens of thousands of clones listed, approximately 83% were seen once; the top ten hold roughly 4.2%. The sample comes from a study of OX40 agonist ivuxolimab in advanced cancers. The V and J ends lost 7 bases and 5 bases, in that order; junction bases with no gene match: 20. This CDR3 is built from 18 residues. CDR1 is LNHDA, CDR2 SQIVND, per germline (reference sequence). Specimen: CD4+ or CD8+ T cells sorted from blood, collected in a trial of the OX40 agonist ivuxolimab. This clonotype was obtained from an adult with an advanced solid tumor such as melanoma, head and neck, liver or kidney cancer. The chain recombines TRBV19 with TRBJ2-3; 8 bases match TRBD1. CDR3 nucleotide sequence: TGTGCCAGTACCAAAAAGAAGGGCGGGACAGGTAGAAAAGATACGCAGTATTTT. It codes for CASTKKKGGTGRKDTQYF.